This T cell receptor (beta chain) was obtained from a study of T cell clones after liver transplantation. The table came from immunoSEQ multiplex PCR; TCRdb's copy has only in-frame clones and leaves some out. The profile shows about 120,000 clones, around nine tenths of them singletons. This CDR3 is 16 amino acids long. From germline, CDR1 is SNHLY and CDR2 FYNNEI. V was pared by 6 bases and J by 5 bases, with 20 bases between. The clonotype originates from a human patient who received a liver transplant. The T cells may come from the graft donor. The chain has TRBV2 and TRBJ2-1, with D perhaps matching TRBD2 (6 bases). Sequenced material: CD4+ T cells from blood, taken 12 months after liver transplant. The CDR3 sequence is CASRKLRGFGHNEQFF. CDR3 sequence (DNA): TGTGCCAGCAGGAAACTTCGGGGGTTCGGTCACAATGAGCAGTTCTTC.